These 30 T cell receptor beta chains came from one sample sequenced in a study of blood T cell repertoires in COVID-19. Method: immunoSEQ multiplex PCR; TCRdb's copy keeps in-frame clones and lacks some. The sample gives 230,000 or so clones, 84% of which show up once; approximately 1.5% is in the top ten. Sequencing used peripheral blood. These receptors were taken from a woman in her forties who had recovered from COVID-19.

V and J are TRBV6-2 or TRBV6-3 and TRBJ1-1, with TRBD1 as a possible D gene (5 bases). The V and J ends lost 1 base and 4 bases respectively, with 7 bases between them. CDR1 is MNHEY and CDR2 is SVGEGT in the germline V gene. The CDR3 totals 13 residues. The CDR3 protein is CASSYWGGTEAFF. DNA of the CDR3: TGTGCCAGCAGTTACTGGGGGGGCACTGAAGCTTTCTTT.

CDR3 DNA: TGTGCCAGCACCCTGACGACGGGGGGTGACACTGAAGCTTTCTTT. Protein sequence: CASTLTTGGDTEAFF. The chain recombines TRBV6-6 with TRBJ1-1, with D possibly matching TRBD1 (5 bases). CDR3 size: 15 residues. From germline, CDR1 is MNHNY and CDR2 SVGAGI (reference sequence). V lost 7 bases, J lost 3 bases, and 18 bases lay in between.

At least ten counts were recorded for this clone. The chain employs TRBV30 and TRBJ1-1, with 8 bases matching TRBD1. V gave up 5 bases and J gave up 9 bases; unmatched junction bases: 11. Per the germline V gene, CDR1 is GTSNPN and CDR2 is SVGIG (reference sequence). This CDR3 is built from 13 residues. CDR3 loop: CAWEAGGRSQAFF. The DNA for the CDR3 is TGTGCCTGGGAGGCAGGGGGCAGATCCCAAGCTTTCTTT.

The rearrangement joins TRBV30 to TRBJ1-4, with a tentative D call TRBD1 (6 bases). From germline, CDR1 is GTSNPN and CDR2 SVGIG (reference sequence). V gave up 4 bases and J gave up 6 bases, with 15 bases separating them. There are 14 residues in the CDR3. CDR3 protein: CAWKSTGMYEKLFF. DNA of the CDR3: TGTGCCTGGAAGTCTACAGGGATGTATGAAAAACTGTTTTTT.

In DNA form, the CDR3 reads TGTGCCAGCAGCTTAGCGCGGGGGAGAGGCAACACTGAAGCTTTCTTT. It translates to CASSLARGRGNTEAFF. This chain links TRBV7-8 with TRBJ1-1, with D possibly being TRBD1 (5 bases). Germline assignment: CDR1 SGHVS and CDR2 FQNEAQ. The V end was cut by 0 bases, the J end by 2 bases, with 13 bases between. This CDR3 spans 16 amino acids.

The chain recombines TRBV4-1 with TRBJ2-2; D gene ambiguous. Trimming cost V 0 bases and J 0 bases, with 11 bases left between them. This CDR3 has 17 residues. Germline assignment: CDR1 MGHRA and CDR2 YSYEKL. This CDR3 is CASSQDLLRTNTGELFF. The DNA of the CDR3 is TGCGCCAGCAGCCAAGATCTGCTGCGAACGAACACCGGGGAGCTGTTTTTT.

The chain is built from TRBV11-3 and TRBJ1-2; 7 positions match TRBD1. Looked up from germline, CDR1 is SGHNT and CDR2 is YENEEA. The CDR3 has 15 residues. V was pared by 5 bases and J by 6 bases, with 12 bases of the junction left unmatched. CDR3 amino acids: CASSRGGGARDGYTF. The DNA of the CDR3 is TGTGCCAGCAGCCGAGGAGGGGGCGCACGGGATGGCTACACCTTC. The entire variable domain, with the rest obtained from reference TRBV11-3 and TRBJ1-2, is as follows: EAGVVQSPRYKIIEKKQPVAFWCNPISGHNTLYWYLQNLGQGPELLIRYENEEAVDDSQLPKDRFSAERLKGVDSTLKIQPAELGDSAVYLCASSRGGGARDGYTFGSGTRLTVV.

This chain joins TRBV25-1 and TRBJ2-3; weak D call: TRBD1 (6 bases). Per the germline V gene, CDR1 is MGHDK and CDR2 is SYGVNS. The CDR3 is 15 residues long. V lost 1 base and J 0 bases, leaving 8 bases between the germline ends. The chain's CDR3 is CASSEFGQSTDTQYF. The DNA of the CDR3 is TGTGCCAGCAGTGAATTCGGACAGAGCACAGATACGCAGTATTTT.

This chain uses TRBV5-1 with TRBJ2-3; maybe TRBD2 (5 bases). The CDR3 consists of 16 residues. V lost 1 base and J lost 0, with 12 bases in between. The germline V gene has CDR1 SGHRS and CDR2 YFSETQ. As DNA, the CDR3 is TGCGCCAGCAGCTTGAGTGTGACGGGGAGCACAGATACGCAGTATTTT. Amino acid sequence: CASSLSVTGSTDTQYF.

CDR3 DNA sequence: TGTGCCAGCAGCGTCGCAGGGGCCGATGGCTACACCTTC. Translation gives CASSVAGADGYTF. The gene calls are TRBV12-3 or TRBV12-4 and TRBJ1-2; possibly TRBD1 for D (6 bases). The CDR3 contains 13 residues. V shed 6 bases and J shed 6 bases, with 14 bases lying between them.

The genes are TRBV18 and TRBJ1-2, with D possibly being TRBD1 (5 bases). Germline CDR1 is KGHSH and CDR2 is LQKENI. The CDR3 totals 13 residues. The V gene lost 2 bases and the J gene lost 6 bases, with 10 bases spanning the gap. The CDR3 DNA follows: TGTGCCAGCTCACCATCTGACAGCGATGGCTACACCTTC. It specifies CASSPSDSDGYTF.

This clone was seen a handful of times. This sequence joins TRBV7-3 and TRBJ1-1; D uncertain. The CDR3 totals 18 residues. Trimming took 1 base from V and 0 from J, leaving 18 bases between them. Germline CDR1 and CDR2: SGHTA and FQGTGA. The CDR3 coding sequence is TGTGCCAGCAGCTTAAAACCCCCGGGAGCGGCGATGAACACTGAAGCTTTCTTT. It yields the protein CASSLKPPGAAMNTEAFF.

Written as DNA, the CDR3 is TGTGCCAGCAGTTCGGGACTAGCGGGTATCGTTGAGCAGTTCTTC. It is translated as CASSSGLAGIVEQFF. V and J are TRBV27 and TRBJ2-1; 12 bases are a match to TRBD2. The germline gives CDR1 MNHEY, CDR2 SMNVEV (reference sequence). CDR3 length equals 15 residues. V lost 4 bases to trimming and J lost 9 bases; unmatched junction nucleotides: 7.

Here the CDR3 reads CASSLWRESGQVNNEQFF. The DNA of the CDR3 is TGCGCCAGCAGCTTGTGGCGCGAGTCGGGACAGGTAAACAATGAGCAGTTCTTC. The chain carries TRBV5-1 and TRBJ2-1, with 8 bases identical to TRBD1. After removal of 1 base from V and 5 bases from J, the junction contained 14 bases not matched to a gene. The V gene's germline CDR1 is SGHRS and CDR2 YFSETQ. The CDR3 is made up of 18 amino acids.

The gene calls are TRBV20-1 and TRBJ2-7; a possible D gene is TRBD2 (5 bases). This CDR3 has 11 amino acids. Looked up from germline, CDR1 is DFQATT and CDR2 is SNEGSKA (reference sequence). V was shortened by 5 bases and J by 7 bases, with 12 bases between the two germline ends. The CDR3 protein is CSAPWTLEQYF. The CDR3 DNA reads TGCAGTGCTCCTTGGACTCTTGAGCAGTACTTC.

The CDR3 DNA is TGTGCCAGCAGCTCAAATAGCGGGGGGGTAACCGGGGAGCTGTTTTTT. It specifies CASSSNSGGVTGELFF. This rearrangement joins TRBV11-3 to TRBJ2-2; 11 bases fit TRBD2. J lost 5 bases, V lost 4 bases, and 6 bases had no gene match. The CDR3 runs to 16 residues. The germline gives CDR1 SGHNT, CDR2 YENEEA.

This sequence joins TRBV11-3 and TRBJ2-3; 11 bases map to TRBD2. The V segment lost 3 bases and the J segment 0 bases; nucleotides outside the gene matches: 2. Germline loops: CDR1 SGHNT, CDR2 YENEEA. The CDR3 is 16 residues long. CDR3 sequence: CASSFGTSGSTDTQYF. The CDR3 region has the DNA TGTGCCAGCAGCTTCGGGACTAGCGGAAGCACAGATACGCAGTATTTT.

V and J are TRBV25-1 and TRBJ2-3; 13 nucleotides agree with TRBD2. The CDR3 is 16 amino acids. Losses at the gene ends were 3 bases for V and 2 bases for J; bases not matched to a gene: 2. In germline, CDR1 is MGHDK, CDR2 SYGVNS. The CDR3, as DNA: TGTGCCAGCAGTGACGGACTAGCGGGGGTCACAGATACGCAGTATTTT. It yields the protein CASSDGLAGVTDTQYF.

The chain joins TRBV5-4 to TRBJ2-4; 7 bases fit TRBD1. CDR3 size: 15 residues. Germline CDR1 and CDR2: SGHNT and YYREEE (reference sequence). The V segment lost 0 bases and the J segment 6 bases; nucleotides outside the gene matches: 6. CDR3 sequence: CASSLDHRGGNIQYF. In nucleotides, the CDR3 is TGTGCCAGCAGCTTGGACCACAGGGGCGGAAACATTCAGTACTTC.

V is TRBV5-6 and J is TRBJ2-7, with 7 positions matching TRBD1. J lost 6 bases, V lost 2 bases, and 8 bases had no gene match. This CDR3 comprises 14 residues. CDR1 SGHDT and CDR2 YYEEEE come from the germline V gene. CDR3 coding DNA: TGTGCCAGCAGCTTTAATCTACAGGGGCCCGAGCAGTACTTC. Protein sequence: CASSFNLQGPEQYF.

The chain has TRBV6-2 or TRBV6-3 and TRBJ1-2; TRBD1 matches at 8 bases. Germline V gene lookup returns CDR1 MNHEY and CDR2 SVGEGT. The CDR3 length is 15 residues. V lost 0 bases to trimming and J lost 8 bases; unmatched junction nucleotides: 8. The CDR3 sequence is CASSYSARGLWGYTF. DNA for the CDR3: TGTGCCAGCAGTTACTCAGCCAGGGGGCTTTGGGGCTACACCTTC.

V gene TRBV11-2 combines with J gene TRBJ1-1, with 7 bases lining up with TRBD1. V shed 5 bases and J 0 bases; nucleotides not matched to a gene: 9. The CDR3 spans 16 residues. From germline, CDR1 is SGHAT and CDR2 FQNNGV. CDR3 coding DNA: TGTGCCAGCAGCCCTAATGGACAGGAAGTGAACACTGAAGCTTTCTTT. Translating it yields CASSPNGQEVNTEAFF.

The V and J genes are TRBV7-3 and TRBJ1-2; a weak D match, TRBD1 (6 bases). This CDR3 has 13 amino acids. Looked up from germline, CDR1 is SGHTA and CDR2 is FQGTGA. V was cut by 2 bases and J by 7 bases, with 11 bases left in between. The CDR3 coding sequence is TGTGCCAGCAGCTTACTCCAGGGGTCTGGCTACACCTTC. Translation: CASSLLQGSGYTF.

The chain carries TRBV10-3 and TRBJ1-1; D is possibly TRBD1 (5 bases). CDR1 and CDR2 (germline): ENHRY, SYGVKD. The length of the CDR3 is 15 residues. The germline V and J ends were trimmed by 0 bases and 3 bases, with 11 bases remaining between them. The CDR3 DNA reads TGTGCCATCAGTGAGTCCAGGGTAGGCGACACTGAAGCTTTCTTT. As protein: CAISESRVGDTEAFF.

CDR3 residues: CASSPAVGTGVWSPLHF. The CDR3 DNA reads as TGTGCCAGCAGTCCGGCCGTCGGGACAGGGGTTTGGTCACCCCTCCACTTT. The rearrangement joins TRBV6-2 or TRBV6-3 to TRBJ1-6; TRBD1 matches at 10 bases. The trim removed 5 bases at V and 10 bases at J, leaving 14 bases unmatched. The CDR3 totals 17 residues. Germline CDR1 reads MNHEY; CDR2 reads SVGEGT.

Concerning this clone itself: No DNA is shown, since the ends of the CDR3 on it are uncertain; the CDR3 is the one TCRdb lists. The V and J genes are TRBV28 and TRBJ2-5; the D call of TRBD2 is as the table states it, not checked on the DNA. Germline CDR1 and CDR2: MDHEN and SYDVKM. Inclusive of both ends, the CDR3 amounts to 14 amino acids. The CDR3 loop reads CASSFGSGQETQYF.

The chain carries TRBV2 and TRBJ2-6; TRBD1 is a possible D gene (6 bases). Between the trimmed V and J ends, which lost 6 bases and 1 base, there was a span of 10 bases. CDR1 is SNHLY and CDR2 is FYNNEI in the germline V gene. The CDR3 is 15 residues long. Here the CDR3 reads CASSPQGSGANVLTF. CDR3 DNA: TGTGCCAGCAGCCCACAGGGATCTGGGGCCAACGTCCTGACTTTC.

This clone came up a few times. This rearrangement joins TRBV7-6 to TRBJ2-7; TRBD2 is a possible D gene (6 bases). Trimming removed 1 base from V and 3 bases from J, with 13 bases in between. The CDR3 has 15 residues. Looked up from germline, CDR1 is SGHVS and CDR2 is FNYEAQ. This chain's CDR3 is CASSLELGSHYEQYF. The CDR3 DNA follows: TGTGCCAGCAGCTTAGAGCTCGGGAGCCACTACGAGCAGTACTTC. The entire variable domain, with the rest obtained from reference TRBV7-6 and TRBJ2-7, is as follows: GAGVSQSPRYKVTKRGQDVALRCDPISGHVSLYWYRQALGQGPEFLTYFNYEAQQDKSGLPNDRFSAERPEGSISTLTIQRTEQRDSAMYRCASSLELGSHYEQYFGPGTRLTVT.

A single count supports this clone. The chain couples TRBV4-3 to TRBJ2-1; 8 bases are a match to TRBD1. This CDR3 region has 16 residues. CDR1 and CDR2 (germline): LGHNA, YSLEER. V was clipped by 1 base and J by 3 bases; unmatched bases: 5. CDR3 loop: CASSQAPGQDYNEQFF. Written as DNA, the CDR3 is TGCGCCAGCAGCCAAGCGCCGGGACAGGACTACAATGAGCAGTTCTTC.

This chain uses TRBV11-2 with TRBJ1-5; D remains unclear. Germline V CDR1 and CDR2: SGHAT, FQNNGV. The CDR3 totals 14 residues. Trimming took 5 bases from V and 0 from J, leaving 8 bases between them. In DNA form, the CDR3 reads TGTGCCAGCAGCGGTAGCAATAGCAATCAGCCCCAGCATTTT. This codes for CASSGSNSNQPQHF.